These 14 T cell receptor beta chains were sequenced from one sample in a study of T cell changes during pregnancy in multiple sclerosis. Produced via immunoSEQ multiplex PCR; TCRdb's table is partial and in-frame only. Found here are about 100,000 clones, about nine tenths of them singletons; the top ten hold around 3.2%. The source material was peripheral blood, sampled in the second trimester of pregnancy. These receptors originate from a female donor with multiple sclerosis, enrolled in a pregnancy study.

The chain joins TRBV5-1 to TRBJ1-2; D remains ambiguous. The CDR3 runs 13 residues. Germline V CDR1 and CDR2: SGHRS, YFSETQ. Between the trimmed V and J ends, which lost 2 bases and 3 bases, there was a span of 8 bases. CDR3 in amino acids: CASSFSGDYGYTF. The DNA for the CDR3 is TGCGCCAGCAGCTTTAGCGGGGACTATGGCTACACCTTC.

The chain uses TRBV28 and TRBJ1-5; weak D call: TRBD1 (6 bases). Germline V gene lookup returns CDR1 MDHEN and CDR2 SYDVKM. CDR3 length: 15 residues. Trimming shortened V by 6 bases and J by 9 bases, and 21 bases separated the two germline ends. CDR3 DNA sequence: TGTGCCAGCAGCGCCCCGGGACAAGGGGCATGGCCCCAGCATTTT. Its translation is CASSAPGQGAWPQHF. Using reference TRBV28 and TRBJ1-5 for the parts outside the CDR3, the full variable domain is DVKVTQSSRYLVKRTGEKVFLECVQDMDHENMFWYRQDPGLGLRLIYFSYDVKMKEKGDIPEGYSVSREKKERFSLILESASTNQTSMYLCASSAPGQGAWPQHFGDGTRLSIL.

This clone was observed once. The chain couples TRBV5-6 to TRBJ2-7; perhaps TRBD1 as D (6 bases). The V gene lost 1 base and the J gene lost 0 bases, with 17 bases spanning the gap. This CDR3 has 17 amino acids. CDR1 SGHDT and CDR2 YYEEEE come from the germline V gene. This chain's CDR3 is CASSLLDSPKSSYEQYF. The CDR3 region has the DNA TGTGCCAGCAGCTTGTTGGACAGCCCAAAAAGCTCCTACGAGCAGTACTTC.

The genes are TRBV6-5 and TRBJ2-1; 9 bases line up with TRBD2. J gave up 7 bases and V 6 bases, and 7 bases lay outside the gene matches. In germline, CDR1 is MNHEY, CDR2 SVGAGI. The CDR3 is 14 residues long. The CDR3 nucleotides are TGTGCCAGCAGCCCGGGACTAGCCAGAAATGAGCAGTTCTTC. Protein product: CASSPGLARNEQFF.

The chain employs TRBV6-5 and TRBJ2-7; D may be TRBD1 (5 bases). CDR3 size: 13 residues. V was pared by 5 bases and J by 4 bases, with 12 bases between. The germline gives CDR1 MNHEY, CDR2 SVGAGI. CDR3 amino acids: CASSGPGRYEQYF. Here the CDR3 DNA reads TGTGCCAGCAGTGGGCCAGGGCGATACGAGCAGTACTTC.

This clone has only a few counts. The rearrangement joins TRBV2 to TRBJ1-4; perhaps TRBD1 as D (5 bases). Between the trimmed V and J ends, which lost 1 base and 3 bases, there was a span of 12 bases. The CDR3 sequence is 16 residues long. Germline CDR1 SNHLY, CDR2 FYNNEI. The CDR3 sequence is CASSEGGGGANEKLFF. The CDR3 DNA sequence: TGTGCCAGCAGTGAAGGGGGCGGGGGTGCTAATGAAAAACTGTTTTTT.

CDR3 in amino acids: CASGNSGTSPQYF. The CDR3 nucleotides are TGTGCCAGCGGAAATTCCGGGACTAGCCCGCAGTACTTC. The chain recombines TRBV5-4 with TRBJ2-7; the match to TRBD2 covers 9 bases. With 7 bases clipped from V and 9 bases from J, the junction kept 11 bases outside the gene matches. Looked up from germline, CDR1 is SGHNT and CDR2 is YYREEE (reference sequence). This CDR3 spans 13 amino acids.

The rearrangement uses TRBV2 and TRBJ2-3; D perhaps matches TRBD2 (6 bases). This CDR3 is 14 amino acids long. V lost 3 bases to trimming and J lost 7 bases, with 14 bases between them. Germline V gene data show CDR1 as SNHLY and CDR2 as FYNNEI. CDR3 nucleotide sequence: TGTGCCAGCAGTGAGGGAGGAGGTTTAAATACGCAGTATTTT. Translating it yields CASSEGGGLNTQYF.

The J gene is TRBJ1-5, the V gene TRBV7-8; D gene unclear. The CDR3 runs 16 residues. V lost 5 bases, J lost 2 bases, and 16 bases lay in between. CDR1 and CDR2 from the germline V gene are SGHVS and FQNEAQ. In DNA, the CDR3 is TGTGCCAGCAGCAATCTGGAGGGTTTGGGCAATCAGCCCCAGCATTTT. Amino acid sequence: CASSNLEGLGNQPQHF. Complete variable domain (other parts from reference TRBV7-8 and TRBJ1-5): GAGVSQSPRYKVAKRGQDVALRCDPISGHVSLFWYQQALGQGPEFLTYFQNEAQLDKSGLPSDRFFAERPEGSVSTLKIQRTQQEDSAVYLCASSNLEGLGNQPQHFGDGTRLSIL.

The V and J genes are TRBV18 and TRBJ2-2, with 7 bases aligning to TRBD2. V dropped 1 base and J dropped 1; count of bases not matched to a gene: 3. The CDR3 totals 16 residues. Looked up from germline, CDR1 is KGHSH and CDR2 is LQKENI. CDR3 DNA: TGTGCCAGCTCACCACTGGCTAGCGGGAACACCGGGGAGCTGTTTTTT. Translated: CASSPLASGNTGELFF.

The chain combines TRBV6-4 with TRBJ2-3; D call uncertain. Germline-derived CDR1 and CDR2 are MRHNA and SNTAGT. Trimming shortened V by 2 bases and J by 3 bases, and 6 bases separated the two germline ends. This CDR3 contains 13 residues. This CDR3 is CASSDKETDTQYF. In nucleotides, the CDR3 is TGTGCCAGCAGTGACAAGGAGACAGATACGCAGTATTTT.

The CDR3 sequence is CASSLNEGGEQFF. In DNA, the CDR3 is TGTGCCAGCAGTCTTAATGAGGGCGGTGAGCAGTTCTTC. The V and J genes are TRBV7-2 and TRBJ2-1, with D possibly TRBD2 on 5 matching bases. The germline V gene has CDR1 SGHTA and CDR2 FQGNSA. The CDR3 totals 13 residues. V lost 6 bases and J 9 bases, leaving 15 bases between the germline ends.

V gene TRBV30 combines with J gene TRBJ1-2; 10 bases agree with TRBD1. The CDR3 consists of 17 residues. Germline CDR1 reads GTSNPN; CDR2 reads SVGIG (reference sequence). V was pared by 1 base and J by 8 bases, with 16 bases of the junction left unmatched. The CDR3 here is CAWSGDRGRGMRGGYTF. In DNA, the CDR3 is TGTGCCTGGAGTGGAGACAGGGGGCGCGGAATGCGGGGCGGCTACACCTTC.

This clone was recorded once. The rearrangement joins TRBV7-2 to TRBJ2-1; TRBD1 agrees at 9 bases. The V gene end was trimmed by 5 bases and the J gene end by 8 bases; junction bases not matched to a gene: 10. The CDR3 loop spans 15 amino acids. Germline loops: CDR1 SGHTA, CDR2 FQGNSA. The CDR3 nucleotides read TGTGCCAGCAGCATACAGGGGGCGAATATCCATGAGCAGTTCTTC. Protein sequence: CASSIQGANIHEQFF.